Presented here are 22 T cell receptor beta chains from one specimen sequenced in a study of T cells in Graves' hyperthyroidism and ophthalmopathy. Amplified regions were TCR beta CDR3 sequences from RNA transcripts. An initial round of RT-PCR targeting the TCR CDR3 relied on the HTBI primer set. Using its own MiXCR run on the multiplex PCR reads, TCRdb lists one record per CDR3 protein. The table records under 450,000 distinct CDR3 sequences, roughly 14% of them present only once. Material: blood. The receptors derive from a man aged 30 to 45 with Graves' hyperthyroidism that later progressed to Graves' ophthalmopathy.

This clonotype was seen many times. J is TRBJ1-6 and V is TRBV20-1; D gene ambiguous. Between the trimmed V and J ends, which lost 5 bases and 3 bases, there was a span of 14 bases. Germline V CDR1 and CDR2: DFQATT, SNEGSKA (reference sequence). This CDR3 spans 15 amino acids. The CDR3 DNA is TGCAGTGCTCCCGGAGGTGGGGTCTATAATTCACCCCTCCACTTT. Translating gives CSAPGGGVYNSPLHF.

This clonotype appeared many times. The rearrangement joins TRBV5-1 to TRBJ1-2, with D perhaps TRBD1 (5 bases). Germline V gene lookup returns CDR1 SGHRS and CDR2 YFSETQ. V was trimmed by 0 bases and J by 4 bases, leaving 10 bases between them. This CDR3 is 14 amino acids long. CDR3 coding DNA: TGCGCCAGCAGCTTGGGGGGCGCCCCCTATGGCTACACCTTC. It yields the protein CASSLGGAPYGYTF.

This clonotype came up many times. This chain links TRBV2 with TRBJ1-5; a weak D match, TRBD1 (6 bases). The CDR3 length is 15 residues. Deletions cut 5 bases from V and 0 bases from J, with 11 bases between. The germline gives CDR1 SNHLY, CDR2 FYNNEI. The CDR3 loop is CASSMGGYSNQPQHF. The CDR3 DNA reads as TGTGCCAGCAGTATGGGGGGCTATAGCAATCAGCCCCAGCATTTT.

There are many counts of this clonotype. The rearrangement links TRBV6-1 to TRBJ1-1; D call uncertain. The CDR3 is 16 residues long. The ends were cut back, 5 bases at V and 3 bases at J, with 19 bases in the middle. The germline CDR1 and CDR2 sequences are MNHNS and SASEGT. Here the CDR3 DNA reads TGTGCCAGCAGTTACCCCCTTGGAGGGTGGGACACTGAAGCTTTCTTT. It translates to CASSYPLGGWDTEAFF.

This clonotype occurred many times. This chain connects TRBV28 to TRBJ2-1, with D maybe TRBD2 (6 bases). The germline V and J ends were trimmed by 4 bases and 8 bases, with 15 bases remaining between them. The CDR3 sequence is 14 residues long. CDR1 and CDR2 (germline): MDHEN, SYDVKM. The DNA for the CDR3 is TGTGCCAGCAGTTCCGCGGGGAGGTGGGATGAGCAGTTCTTC. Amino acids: CASSSAGRWDEQFF. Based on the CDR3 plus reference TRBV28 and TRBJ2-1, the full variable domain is DVKVTQSSRYLVKRTGEKVFLECVQDMDHENMFWYRQDPGLGLRLIYFSYDVKMKEKGDIPEGYSVSREKKERFSLILESASTNQTSMYLCASSSAGRWDEQFFGPGTRLTVL.

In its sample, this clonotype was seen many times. The CDR3 DNA is TGTGCCAGCAGTAAGGCCGGCTATGGCTACACCTTC. Translated, it gives CASSKAGYGYTF. This rearrangement joins TRBV25-1 to TRBJ1-2; D uncertain. V lost 5 bases to trimming and J lost 4 bases, with 8 bases between them. CDR1 and CDR2 (germline): MGHDK, SYGVNS. The CDR3 contains 12 residues.

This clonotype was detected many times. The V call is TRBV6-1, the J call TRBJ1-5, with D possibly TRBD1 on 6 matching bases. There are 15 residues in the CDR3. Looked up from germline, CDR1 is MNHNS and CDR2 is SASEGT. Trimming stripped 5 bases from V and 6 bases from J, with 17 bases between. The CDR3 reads CASSYTGSEGQPQHF. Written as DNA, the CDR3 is TGTGCCAGCAGTTATACAGGGAGTGAGGGTCAGCCCCAGCATTTT.

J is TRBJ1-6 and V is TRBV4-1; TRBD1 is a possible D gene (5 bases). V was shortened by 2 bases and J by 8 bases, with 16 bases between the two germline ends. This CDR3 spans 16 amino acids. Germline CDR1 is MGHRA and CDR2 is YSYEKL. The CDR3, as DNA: TGCGCCAGCAGCCAATCCCCCGGGACTGGTTATTCACCCCTCCACTTT. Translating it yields CASSQSPGTGYSPLHF.

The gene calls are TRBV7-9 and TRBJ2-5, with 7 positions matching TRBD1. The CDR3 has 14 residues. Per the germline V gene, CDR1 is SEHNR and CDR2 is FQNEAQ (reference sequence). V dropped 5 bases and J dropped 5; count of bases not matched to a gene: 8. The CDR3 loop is CASSRTTGWETQYF. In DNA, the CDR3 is TGTGCCAGCAGCCGAACGACAGGGTGGGAGACCCAGTACTTC.

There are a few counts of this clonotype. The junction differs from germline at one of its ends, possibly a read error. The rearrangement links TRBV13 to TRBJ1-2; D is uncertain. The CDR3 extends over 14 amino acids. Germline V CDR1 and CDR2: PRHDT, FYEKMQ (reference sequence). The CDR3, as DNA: TGTGCCAGCAGCACACGACGGGTTAACTATGGCTGCACCTTC. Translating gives CASSTRRVNYGCTF.

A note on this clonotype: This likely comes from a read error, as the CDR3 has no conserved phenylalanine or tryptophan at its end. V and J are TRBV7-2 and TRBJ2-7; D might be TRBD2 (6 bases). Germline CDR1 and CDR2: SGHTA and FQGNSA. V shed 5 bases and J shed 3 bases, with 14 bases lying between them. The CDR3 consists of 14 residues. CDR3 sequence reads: CASSHGTGYYEQYL. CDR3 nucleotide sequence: TGTGCCAGCAGCCATGGGACTGGGTACTACGAGCAGTACCTC.

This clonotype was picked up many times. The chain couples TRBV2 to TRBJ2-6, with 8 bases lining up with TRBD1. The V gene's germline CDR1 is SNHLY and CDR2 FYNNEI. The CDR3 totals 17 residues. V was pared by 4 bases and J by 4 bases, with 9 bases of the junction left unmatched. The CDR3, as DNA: TGTGCCAGCAGTGCGGGGACAGGCGTTTTCGGGGCCAACGTCCTGACTTTC. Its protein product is CASSAGTGVFGANVLTF.

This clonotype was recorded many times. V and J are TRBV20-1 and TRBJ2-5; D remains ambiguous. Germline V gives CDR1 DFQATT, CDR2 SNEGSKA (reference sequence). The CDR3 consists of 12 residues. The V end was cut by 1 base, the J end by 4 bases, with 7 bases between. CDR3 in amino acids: CSARGSGETQYF. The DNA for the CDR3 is TGCAGTGCTAGAGGGTCTGGAGAGACCCAGTACTTC.

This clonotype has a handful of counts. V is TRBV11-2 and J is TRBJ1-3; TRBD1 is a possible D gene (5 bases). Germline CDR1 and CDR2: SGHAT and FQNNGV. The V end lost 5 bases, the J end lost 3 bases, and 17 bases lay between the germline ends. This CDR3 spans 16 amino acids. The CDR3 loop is CASSNGGERSGNTIYF. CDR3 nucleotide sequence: TGTGCCAGCAGCAACGGGGGTGAAAGAAGTGGAAACACCATATATTTT.

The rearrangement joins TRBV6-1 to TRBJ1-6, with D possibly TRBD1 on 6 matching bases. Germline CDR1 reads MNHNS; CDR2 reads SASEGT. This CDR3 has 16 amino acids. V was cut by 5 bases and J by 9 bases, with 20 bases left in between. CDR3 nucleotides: TGTGCCAGCAGTTCACCCTTCACAGGGACGGGTTCACCCCTCCACTTT. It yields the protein CASSSPFTGTGSPLHF.

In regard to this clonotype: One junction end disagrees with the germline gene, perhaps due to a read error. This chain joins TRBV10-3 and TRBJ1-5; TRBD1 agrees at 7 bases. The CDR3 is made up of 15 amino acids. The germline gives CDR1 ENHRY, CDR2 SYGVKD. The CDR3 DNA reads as TGTGCCATCAATGAGTTCGGACAGGACAATCAGCCCCAGCATTTT. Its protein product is CAINEFGQDNQPQHF.

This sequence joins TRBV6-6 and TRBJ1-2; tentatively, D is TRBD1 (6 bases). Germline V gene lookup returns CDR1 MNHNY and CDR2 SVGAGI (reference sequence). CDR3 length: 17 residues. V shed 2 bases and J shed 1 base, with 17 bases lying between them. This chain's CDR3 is CASSYPGPTGVNYGYTF. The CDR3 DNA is TGTGCCAGCAGTTACCCGGGTCCGACAGGAGTTAACTATGGCTACACCTTC.

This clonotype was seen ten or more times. The CDR3 loop is CASSYGQGSSSYEQYF. CDR3 bases: TGTGCCAGCAGCTACGGACAGGGGTCTAGCTCCTACGAGCAGTACTTC. The chain employs TRBV7-6 and TRBJ2-7, with 9 bases identical to TRBD1. The CDR3 is made up of 16 amino acids. V shed 4 bases, J shed 0 bases, and the junction held 7 bases outside the gene matches. Germline V gene data show CDR1 as SGHVS and CDR2 as FNYEAQ.

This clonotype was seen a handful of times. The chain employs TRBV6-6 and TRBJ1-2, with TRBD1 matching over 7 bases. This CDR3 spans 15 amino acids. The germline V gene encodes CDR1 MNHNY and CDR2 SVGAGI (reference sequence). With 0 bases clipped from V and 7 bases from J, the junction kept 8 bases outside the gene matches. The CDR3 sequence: CASSYSLKGAGGYTF. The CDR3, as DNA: TGTGCCAGCAGTTACTCGTTAAAGGGGGCGGGTGGCTACACCTTC.

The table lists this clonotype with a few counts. The CDR3 reads CASSELDTFYNSPLHF. The DNA for the CDR3 is TGTGCCAGCAGCGAATTGGACACTTTCTATAATTCACCCCTCCACTTT. The J gene is TRBJ1-6, the V gene TRBV6-1, with TRBD1 as a possible D gene (5 bases). The CDR3 runs to 16 residues. V lost 6 bases and J 3 bases, leaving 15 bases between the germline ends. Germline V gene sequence: CDR1 MNHNS, CDR2 SASEGT.

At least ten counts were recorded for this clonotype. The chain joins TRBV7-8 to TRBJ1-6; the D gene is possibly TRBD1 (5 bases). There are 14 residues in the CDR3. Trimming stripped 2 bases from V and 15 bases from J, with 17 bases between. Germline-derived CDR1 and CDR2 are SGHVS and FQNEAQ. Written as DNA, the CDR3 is TGTGCCAGCAGCTTACTACAGGTCCGGGGGGACCTCCACTTT. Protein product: CASSLLQVRGDLHF.

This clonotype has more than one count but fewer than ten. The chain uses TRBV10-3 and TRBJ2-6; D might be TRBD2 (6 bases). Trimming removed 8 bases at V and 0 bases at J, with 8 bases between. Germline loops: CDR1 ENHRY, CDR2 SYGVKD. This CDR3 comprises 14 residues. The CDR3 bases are TGTGCCATCGGAGGGGTCTCTGGGGCCAACGTCCTGACTTTC. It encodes CAIGGVSGANVLTF.